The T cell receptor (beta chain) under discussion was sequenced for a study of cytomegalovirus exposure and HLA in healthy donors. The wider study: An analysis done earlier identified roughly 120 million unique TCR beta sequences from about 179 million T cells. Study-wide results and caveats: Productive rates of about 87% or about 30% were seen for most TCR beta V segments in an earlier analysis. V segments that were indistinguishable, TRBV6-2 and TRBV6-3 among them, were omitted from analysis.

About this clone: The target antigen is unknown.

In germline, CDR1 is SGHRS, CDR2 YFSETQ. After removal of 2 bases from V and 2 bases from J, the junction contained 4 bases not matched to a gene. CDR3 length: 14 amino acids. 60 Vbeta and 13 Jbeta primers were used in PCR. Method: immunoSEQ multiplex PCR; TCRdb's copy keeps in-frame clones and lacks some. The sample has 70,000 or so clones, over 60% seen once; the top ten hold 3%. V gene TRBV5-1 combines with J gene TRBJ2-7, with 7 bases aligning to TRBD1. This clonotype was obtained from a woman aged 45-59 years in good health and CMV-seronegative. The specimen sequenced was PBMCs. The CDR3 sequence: CASSFFDRAYEQYF. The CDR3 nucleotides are TGCGCCAGCAGCTTTTTTGACAGGGCCTACGAGCAGTACTTC.